This T cell receptor (beta chain) emerged from a study of T-cell memory formation after mild COVID-19. This clonotype was counted a few times. TCRdb fed the 5' RACE reads into MiXCR, producing one record per CDR3 protein. This sample has about 410,000 distinct CDR3 sequences; over 15% occur once, and the top ten carry 20% to 25%. The length of the CDR3 is 14 residues. Germline lookup yields CDR1 LNHNV and CDR2 YYDKDF (reference sequence). V was trimmed by 0 bases and J by 4 bases, leaving 9 bases between them. This TCR was recovered from a young man who had mild COVID-19 (a few samples of this study predate the infection). Cell type and time point are not known. The sample was PBMCs or a T cell subset sorted from them (not recorded which). The chain joins TRBV15 to TRBJ1-1, with D hard to call. The CDR3, as DNA: TGTGCCACCAGCAGAGATCAAGTGGCCACTGAAGCTTTCTTT. Translating gives CATSRDQVATEAFF.